The next 31 T cell receptor beta chains were all read from a single sample in a study of T cell responses to AZD1222 COVID-19 vaccine. Method: immunoSEQ multiplex PCR; TCRdb's copy keeps in-frame clones and lacks some. The sample yields around 130,000 clones, 86% seen once. This sample comprised peripheral blood, obtained on day 0 of AZD1222 vaccination. The receptors originated from an adult in good health.

V is TRBV10-3 and J is TRBJ1-1; the D is unclear. The CDR3 is 15 amino acids. Germline loops: CDR1 ENHRY, CDR2 SYGVKD. Trimming took off 3 bases at V and 7 bases at J, with 18 bases between the two ends. Written as DNA, the CDR3 is TGTGCCATCAGTGACACCTGGGGAGGAAATTTTGAAGCTTTCTTT. Translating it yields CAISDTWGGNFEAFF.

V gene TRBV19 combines with J gene TRBJ2-1; the D call may be TRBD1 or TRBD2 (5 bases each). Germline V gene sequence: CDR1 LNHDA, CDR2 SQIVND (reference sequence). This CDR3 is built from 14 residues. Trimming took 8 bases from V and 8 from J, leaving 19 bases between them. For the CDR3, the DNA is TGTGCCAGTGCACTAGGGGTCTCGGACGATGAGCAGTTCTTC. This gives the protein CASALGVSDDEQFF.

The rearrangement links TRBV9 to TRBJ1-4; TRBD1 agrees at 7 bases. The V segment lost 0 bases and the J segment 0 bases; nucleotides outside the gene matches: 5. This CDR3 has 17 residues. Germline CDR1 SGDLS, CDR2 YYNGEE. CDR3 sequence (DNA): TGTGCCAGCAGCGTAGGTGTCAGGGGGACAACTAATGAAAAACTGTTTTTT. Translating gives CASSVGVRGTTNEKLFF.

This rearrangement joins TRBV5-1 to TRBJ2-1; TRBD1 matches 8 bases. J lost 4 bases, V lost 3 bases, and 6 bases had no gene match. The CDR3 consists of 15 residues. Germline V gives CDR1 SGHRS, CDR2 YFSETQ. Here the CDR3 DNA reads TGCGCCAGCAGCTCAGGGGGCCCTTTTTACAATGAGCAGTTCTTC. Translation: CASSSGGPFYNEQFF. The full variable domain, rest sourced from reference TRBV5-1 and TRBJ2-1, is KAGVTQTPRYLIKTRGQQVTLSCSPISGHRSVSWYQQTPGQGLQFLFEYFSETQRNKGNFPGRFSGRQFSNSRSEMNVSTLELGDSALYLCASSSGGPFYNEQFFGPGTRLTVL.

The chain is built from TRBV19 and TRBJ2-7; D gene ambiguous. The CDR3 is made up of 16 amino acids. The ends were cut back, 3 bases at V and 3 bases at J, with 18 bases in the middle. The V gene's germline CDR1 is LNHDA and CDR2 SQIVND (reference sequence). CDR3 DNA: TGTGCCAGTAGTATTACCCACGGCCTTAGGGACTACGAGCAGTACTTC. This sequence encodes CASSITHGLRDYEQYF. Full variable domain (outside the CDR3, taken from reference TRBV19 and TRBJ2-7): DGGITQSPKYLFRKEGQNVTLSCEQNLNHDAMYWYRQDPGQGLRLIYYSQIVNDFQKGDIAEGYSVSREKKESFPLTVTSAQKNPTAFYLCASSITHGLRDYEQYFGPGTRLTVT.

This clone was recorded a few times. The rearrangement links TRBV10-3 to TRBJ1-2, with 9 bases fitting TRBD1. Per germline, CDR1 ENHRY and CDR2 SYGVKD. The CDR3 has 13 amino acids. Germline trimming cut 7 bases from V and 3 bases from J; bases unmatched to any gene: 3. The CDR3 here is CAIKGQGHYGYTF. The DNA of the CDR3 is TGTGCCATCAAGGGACAGGGACACTATGGCTACACCTTC.

The V call is TRBV25-1, the J call TRBJ1-2; D uncertain. The CDR3 consists of 13 residues. The V gene's germline CDR1 is MGHDK and CDR2 SYGVNS. V was trimmed by 6 bases and J by 8 bases, leaving 16 bases between them. This chain's CDR3 is CASSKGSSLGYTF. The CDR3 DNA sequence: TGTGCCAGCAGCAAAGGGTCCTCTCTCGGCTACACCTTC.

The gene calls are TRBV6-5 and TRBJ1-6; a weak D match, TRBD1 (6 bases). Looked up from germline, CDR1 is MNHEY and CDR2 is SVGAGI. There are 16 residues in the CDR3. Trimming pared 0 bases from V and 6 bases from J, leaving 12 bases between. The CDR3 sequence: CASSYSGGPANSPLHF. Here the CDR3 DNA reads TGTGCCAGCAGTTACTCGGGGGGGCCAGCTAATTCACCCCTCCACTTT.

This clone came up a few times. This rearrangement joins TRBV5-4 to TRBJ1-1; D is undetermined. CDR3 size: 14 residues. The V end lost 1 base, the J end lost 0 bases, and 7 bases lay between the germline ends. Looked up from germline, CDR1 is SGHNT and CDR2 is YYREEE (reference sequence). The CDR3 coding sequence is TGTGCCAGCAGCTTGATCGACATGAACACTGAAGCTTTCTTT. Residues: CASSLIDMNTEAFF.

This chain connects TRBV11-2 to TRBJ2-7, with D maybe TRBD2 (6 bases). V dropped 7 bases and J dropped 3 bases, with 16 bases sitting between them. The CDR3 covers 14 residues. Per germline, CDR1 SGHAT and CDR2 FQNNGV. In DNA form, the CDR3 reads TGTGCCAGCACCAATTCCCGGCGGGGCTACGAGCAGTACTTC. Its protein is CASTNSRRGYEQYF.

The V gene is TRBV27, the J gene TRBJ2-2, with 11 bases identical to TRBD1. The CDR3 has 15 residues. Looked up from germline, CDR1 is MNHEY and CDR2 is SMNVEV (reference sequence). Germline trimming cut 8 bases from V and 4 bases from J; bases unmatched to any gene: 6. This CDR3 reads CASLSGTGGTGELFF. CDR3 sequence (DNA): TGTGCCAGCCTCTCCGGGACAGGGGGCACCGGGGAGCTGTTTTTT.

With respect to this clone: The junction differs from germline at one of its ends, possibly a read error. The chain joins TRBV6-1 to TRBJ2-6; no firm D call. The CDR3 sequence is 14 residues long. The V gene's germline CDR1 is MNHNS and CDR2 SASEGT. CDR3 amino acids: CASSEGGGTNVLTF. Here the CDR3 DNA reads TGTGCCAGCAGTGAAGGCGGTGGGACCAACGTCCTGACTTTC.

The table lists this clone with a count of one. This chain connects TRBV6-2 or TRBV6-3 to TRBJ2-7, with 8 bases lining up with TRBD2. V lost 3 bases to trimming and J lost 0 bases; unmatched junction nucleotides: 4. Germline V gene data show CDR1 as MNHEY and CDR2 as SVGEGT. CDR3 length: 15 residues. CDR3 protein: CASSYGAGGSYEQYF. DNA for the CDR3: TGTGCCAGCAGTTATGGTGCGGGGGGCTCCTACGAGCAGTACTTC.

This clone has a single count. This rearrangement joins TRBV12-3 or TRBV12-4 to TRBJ2-3; D remains ambiguous. CDR3 size: 13 residues. V lost 6 bases to trimming and J lost 6 bases, with 13 bases between them. The CDR3 nucleotides are TGTGCCAGCAGCCTTGAACTGACGGATACGCAGTATTTT. This sequence encodes CASSLELTDTQYF.

The CDR3 region is CASSLARWFVSEQFF. Here the CDR3 DNA reads TGTGCCAGCAGCTTAGCCCGTTGGTTTGTGAGTGAGCAGTTCTTC. This rearrangement joins TRBV7-8 to TRBJ2-1; D gene uncertain. V was trimmed by 0 bases and J by 9 bases, leaving 15 bases between them. This CDR3 contains 15 residues. The germline V gene encodes CDR1 SGHVS and CDR2 FQNEAQ. Full variable domain (outside the CDR3, taken from reference TRBV7-8 and TRBJ2-1): GAGVSQSPRYKVAKRGQDVALRCDPISGHVSLFWYQQALGQGPEFLTYFQNEAQLDKSGLPSDRFFAERPEGSVSTLKIQRTQQEDSAVYLCASSLARWFVSEQFFGPGTRLTVL.

This chain joins TRBV2 and TRBJ2-5, with D maybe TRBD1 (5 bases). Deletions cut 6 bases from V and 2 bases from J, with 10 bases between. The CDR3 totals 13 residues. Germline CDR1 and CDR2: SNHLY and FYNNEI. The DNA of the CDR3 is TGTGCCAGCAGATTGACAGAGCAAGAGACCCAGTACTTC. The encoded protein is CASRLTEQETQYF.

This clone was observed once. This chain joins TRBV7-3 and TRBJ2-5; 9 bases are a match to TRBD1. The CDR3 has 14 residues. Trimming cost V 3 bases and J 3 bases; bases outside gene matches: 2. CDR1 and CDR2 (germline): SGHTA, FQGTGA. The CDR3: CASSLTGGKETQYF. CDR3 sequence (DNA): TGTGCCAGCAGCTTGACAGGGGGGAAAGAGACCCAGTACTTC.

The rearrangement joins TRBV5-1 to TRBJ2-1; TRBD2 matches at 16 bases. This CDR3 spans 16 amino acids. CDR1 is SGHRS, CDR2 YFSETQ, per germline. V was clipped by 4 bases and J by 9 bases; unmatched bases: 7. CDR3 nucleotide sequence: TGCGCCAGCAGCATTCTGGGACTAGCGGGGGGGCCTGAGCAGTTCTTC. As protein: CASSILGLAGGPEQFF. Combining the CDR3 with reference TRBV5-1 and TRBJ2-1 gives the whole variable domain KAGVTQTPRYLIKTRGQQVTLSCSPISGHRSVSWYQQTPGQGLQFLFEYFSETQRNKGNFPGRFSGRQFSNSRSEMNVSTLELGDSALYLCASSILGLAGGPEQFFGPGTRLTVL.

The chain employs TRBV27 and TRBJ2-7; 10 nucleotides line up with TRBD1. V shed 5 bases and J 2 bases; nucleotides not matched to a gene: 3. This CDR3 spans 14 amino acids. Germline values: CDR1 MNHEY, CDR2 SMNVEV (reference sequence). The chain's CDR3 is CASSPGQGPYEQYF. The CDR3 nucleotides are TGTGCCAGCAGTCCGGGACAGGGGCCCTACGAGCAGTACTTC.

The chain joins TRBV7-2 to TRBJ2-5, with D unclear. The CDR3 sequence is 15 residues long. Trimming cost V 3 bases and J 1 base, with 12 bases left between them. Germline V gene sequence: CDR1 SGHTA, CDR2 FQGNSA. The CDR3 sequence is CASSLSSRIQETQYF. The CDR3 nucleotides read TGTGCCAGCAGCTTGTCGTCCAGGATCCAAGAGACCCAGTACTTC.

The chain couples TRBV6-1 to TRBJ1-5, with D possibly matching TRBD1 (5 bases). In germline, CDR1 is MNHNS, CDR2 SASEGT. Trimming removed 2 bases from V and 1 base from J, with 12 bases in between. The CDR3 has 16 amino acids. DNA of the CDR3: TGTGCCAGCAGTGAATTCGGCAGGGCGAGCAATCAGCCCCAGCATTTT. It specifies CASSEFGRASNQPQHF.

In this sample, this clone turned up a few times. The chain uses TRBV28 and TRBJ1-5; D not certain. Germline CDR1 reads MDHEN; CDR2 reads SYDVKM. This CDR3 contains 17 residues. V was clipped by 3 bases and J by 6 bases, with 21 bases between them. The CDR3 DNA sequence: TGTGCCAGCAGTTTCGGAGGTGGGAGCGGGGTAGGTCAGCCCCAGCATTTT. It is translated as CASSFGGGSGVGQPQHF.

The chain recombines TRBV14 with TRBJ2-2; TRBD2 aligns across 12 bases. The germline V gene has CDR1 SGHDN and CDR2 FVKESK. Trimming at V came to 4 bases and at J to 6 bases, leaving 9 bases not matched to a gene. The CDR3 sequence is 17 residues long. The CDR3 reads CASSLLAGGLNAGELFF. The DNA for the CDR3 is TGTGCCAGCAGCCTTCTAGCGGGGGGGCTCAACGCCGGGGAGCTGTTTTTT.

The rearrangement uses TRBV19 and TRBJ2-5; D may be TRBD2 (6 bases). Germline CDR1 reads LNHDA; CDR2 reads SQIVND (reference sequence). Trimming pared 6 bases from V and 5 bases from J, leaving 13 bases between. The CDR3 runs to 13 residues. The CDR3 DNA sequence: TGTGCCAGTAGGAGCGGGCAAGGGGAGACCCAGTACTTC. Translation gives CASRSGQGETQYF.

The chain uses TRBV11-2 and TRBJ1-4, with a tentative D call TRBD1 (5 bases). The CDR3 is 19 residues long. V shed 0 bases and J shed 4 bases, with 21 bases lying between them. Per the germline V gene, CDR1 is SGHAT and CDR2 is FQNNGV. CDR3 in amino acids: CASSLDLSGGRKDNEKLFF. CDR3 DNA sequence: TGTGCCAGCAGCTTAGACCTATCCGGGGGGAGAAAAGATAATGAAAAACTGTTTTTT.

The chain carries TRBV9 and TRBJ1-1; D not resolved. V lost 0 bases to trimming and J lost 1 base, with 13 bases between them. This CDR3 is built from 16 residues. Germline values: CDR1 SGDLS, CDR2 YYNGEE. In DNA, the CDR3 is TGTGCCAGCAGCGTAGGTGGGTCACCAAGGAACACTGAAGCTTTCTTT. The encoded protein is CASSVGGSPRNTEAFF.

This clone was picked up one time. The V gene is TRBV5-4, the J gene TRBJ2-1, with TRBD2 identical over 16 bases. This CDR3 region has 17 residues. Germline CDR1 and CDR2: SGHNT and YYREEE (reference sequence). After removal of 4 bases from V and 2 bases from J, the junction contained 3 bases not matched to a gene. CDR3 region: CASSQGLAGGTYNEQFF. The CDR3 DNA sequence: TGTGCCAGCAGCCAGGGACTAGCGGGAGGGACCTACAATGAGCAGTTCTTC.

This clone was seen a single time. The rearrangement links TRBV5-1 to TRBJ2-1; 9 bases are a match to TRBD2. Germline trimming cut 5 bases from V and 2 bases from J; bases unmatched to any gene: 8. The CDR3 runs to 16 residues. The V gene's germline CDR1 is SGHRS and CDR2 YFSETQ. Here the CDR3 reads CASRMGGGGPYNEQFF. The CDR3 nucleotides read TGCGCCAGCAGGATGGGCGGGGGGGGACCCTACAATGAGCAGTTCTTC.

This clone occurred once. The rearrangement joins TRBV11-3 to TRBJ1-1; possibly TRBD1 for D (6 bases). Looked up from germline, CDR1 is SGHNT and CDR2 is YENEEA. V was shortened by 5 bases and J by 1 base, with 11 bases between the two germline ends. The CDR3 is 14 amino acids. This chain's CDR3 is CASSQRDTNTEAFF. In DNA form, the CDR3 reads TGTGCCAGCAGCCAACGGGACACGAACACTGAAGCTTTCTTT.

The chain uses TRBV5-1 and TRBJ2-2; D is undetermined. The V and J ends lost 4 bases and 6 bases respectively, with 10 bases between them. This CDR3 has 13 residues. Germline assignment: CDR1 SGHRS and CDR2 YFSETQ. The CDR3 DNA sequence: TGCGCCAGCAGCCCAGAAGGCCCCGGGGAGCTGTTTTTT. It specifies CASSPEGPGELFF. Combining the CDR3 with reference TRBV5-1 and TRBJ2-2 gives the whole variable domain KAGVTQTPRYLIKTRGQQVTLSCSPISGHRSVSWYQQTPGQGLQFLFEYFSETQRNKGNFPGRFSGRQFSNSRSEMNVSTLELGDSALYLCASSPEGPGELFFGEGSRLTVL.

This clone occurred a few times. The chain links TRBV7-8 to TRBJ2-4; 12 nucleotides agree with TRBD2. The germline V gene encodes CDR1 SGHVS and CDR2 FQNEAQ. The ends lost 5 bases at V and 7 bases at J; junction bases unmatched: 6. The CDR3 extends over 15 amino acids. The CDR3 DNA reads TGTGCCAGCAGCGAAACCGGGACTAGCGGGAACATTCAGTACTTC. Translating it yields CASSETGTSGNIQYF.